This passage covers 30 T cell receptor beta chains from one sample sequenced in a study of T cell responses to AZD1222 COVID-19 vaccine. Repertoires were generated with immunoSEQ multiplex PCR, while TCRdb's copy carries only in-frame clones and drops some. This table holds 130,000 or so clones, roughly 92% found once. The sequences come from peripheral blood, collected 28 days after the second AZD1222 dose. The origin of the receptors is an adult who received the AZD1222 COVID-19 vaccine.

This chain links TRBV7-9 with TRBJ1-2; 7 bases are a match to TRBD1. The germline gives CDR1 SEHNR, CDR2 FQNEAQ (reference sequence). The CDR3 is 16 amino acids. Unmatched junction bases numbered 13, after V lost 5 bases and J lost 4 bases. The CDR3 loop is CASSPLRDRSSYGYTF. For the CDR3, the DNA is TGTGCCAGCAGCCCCCTGAGGGACAGATCCTCCTATGGCTACACCTTC.

This CDR3 reads CASSSELGQPQHF. CDR3 nucleotides: TGTGCCAGCAGCTCCGAGTTGGGTCAGCCCCAGCATTTT. This sequence joins TRBV7-2 and TRBJ1-5, with D hard to call. CDR1 is SGHTA, CDR2 FQGNSA, per germline. Trimming took off 4 bases at V and 6 bases at J, with 10 bases between the two ends. The CDR3 is 13 residues long.

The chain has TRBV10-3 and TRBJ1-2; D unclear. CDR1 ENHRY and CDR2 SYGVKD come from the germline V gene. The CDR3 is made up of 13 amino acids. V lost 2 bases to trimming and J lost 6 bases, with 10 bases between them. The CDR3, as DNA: TGTGCCATCAGTGAGATGCCTGGAGATGGCTACACCTTC. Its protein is CAISEMPGDGYTF.

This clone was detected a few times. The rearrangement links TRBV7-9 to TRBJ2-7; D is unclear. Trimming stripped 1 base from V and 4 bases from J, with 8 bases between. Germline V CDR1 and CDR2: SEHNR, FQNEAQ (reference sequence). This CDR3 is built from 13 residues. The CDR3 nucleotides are TGTGCCAGCAGCTTAGGTGGGCAATACGAGCAGTACTTC. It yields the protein CASSLGGQYEQYF.

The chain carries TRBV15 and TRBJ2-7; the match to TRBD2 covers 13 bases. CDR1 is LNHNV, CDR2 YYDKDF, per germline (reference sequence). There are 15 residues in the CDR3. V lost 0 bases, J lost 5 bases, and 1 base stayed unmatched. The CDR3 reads CATSRELAGGNEQYF. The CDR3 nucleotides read TGTGCCACCAGCAGAGAACTAGCGGGAGGGAACGAGCAGTACTTC.

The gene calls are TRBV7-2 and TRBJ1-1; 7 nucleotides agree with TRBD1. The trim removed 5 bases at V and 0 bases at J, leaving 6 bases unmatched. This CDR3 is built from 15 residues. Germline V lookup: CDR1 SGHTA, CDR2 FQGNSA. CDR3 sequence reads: CASSTKTGLNTEAFF. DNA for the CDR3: TGTGCCAGCAGCACCAAGACAGGGTTGAACACTGAAGCTTTCTTT.

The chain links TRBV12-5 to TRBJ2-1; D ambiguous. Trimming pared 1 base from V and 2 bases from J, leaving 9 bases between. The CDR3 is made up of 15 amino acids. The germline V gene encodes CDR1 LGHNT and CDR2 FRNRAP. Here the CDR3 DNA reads TGTGCTAGTGGTTTGGCCCATAGCACCTACAATGAGCAGTTCTTC. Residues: CASGLAHSTYNEQFF. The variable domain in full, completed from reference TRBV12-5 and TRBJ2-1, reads DARVTQTPRHKVTEMGQEVTMRCQPILGHNTVFWYRQTMMQGLELLAYFRNRAPLDDSGMPKDRFSAEMPDATLATLKIQPSEPRDSAVYFCASGLAHSTYNEQFFGPGTRLTVL.

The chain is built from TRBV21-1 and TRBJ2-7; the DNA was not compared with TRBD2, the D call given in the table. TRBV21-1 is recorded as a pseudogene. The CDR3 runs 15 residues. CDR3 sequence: CASSKVHYDSYEQYF. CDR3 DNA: TGTGCCAGCAGCAAAGTGCACTACGACTCCTACGAGCAGTACTTC.

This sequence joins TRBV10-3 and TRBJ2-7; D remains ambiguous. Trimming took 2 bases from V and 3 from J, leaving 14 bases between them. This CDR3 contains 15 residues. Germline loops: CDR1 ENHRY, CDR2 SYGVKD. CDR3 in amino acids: CAISEKGEALYEQYF. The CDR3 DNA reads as TGTGCCATCAGTGAGAAAGGAGAGGCCCTCTACGAGCAGTACTTC.

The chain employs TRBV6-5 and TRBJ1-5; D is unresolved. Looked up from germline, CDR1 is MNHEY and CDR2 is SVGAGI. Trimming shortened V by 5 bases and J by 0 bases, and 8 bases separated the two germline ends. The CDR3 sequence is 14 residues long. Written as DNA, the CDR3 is TGTGCCAGCAGTCCTAAATATAGCAATCAGCCCCAGCATTTT. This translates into CASSPKYSNQPQHF.

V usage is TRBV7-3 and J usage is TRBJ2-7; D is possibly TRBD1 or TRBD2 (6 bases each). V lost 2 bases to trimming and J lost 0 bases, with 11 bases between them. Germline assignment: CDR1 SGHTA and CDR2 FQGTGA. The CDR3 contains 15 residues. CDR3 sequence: CASSLGWGASYEQYF. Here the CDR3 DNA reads TGTGCCAGCAGCTTAGGGTGGGGGGCCTCCTACGAGCAGTACTTC.

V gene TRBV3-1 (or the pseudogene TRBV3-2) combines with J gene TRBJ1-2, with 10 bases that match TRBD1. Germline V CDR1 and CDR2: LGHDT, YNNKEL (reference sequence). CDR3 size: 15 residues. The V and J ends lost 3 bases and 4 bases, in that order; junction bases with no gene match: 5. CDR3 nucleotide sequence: TGTGCCAGCAGCCACGACAGGGGGCGCCGCTATGGCTACACCTTC. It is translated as CASSHDRGRRYGYTF.

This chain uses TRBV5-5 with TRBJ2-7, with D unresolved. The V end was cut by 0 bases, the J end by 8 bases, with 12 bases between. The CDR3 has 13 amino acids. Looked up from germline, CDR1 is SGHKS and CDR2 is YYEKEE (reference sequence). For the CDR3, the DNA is TGTGCCAGCAGCTTGGACGACCAATCTCAGCAGTACTTC. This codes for CASSLDDQSQQYF.

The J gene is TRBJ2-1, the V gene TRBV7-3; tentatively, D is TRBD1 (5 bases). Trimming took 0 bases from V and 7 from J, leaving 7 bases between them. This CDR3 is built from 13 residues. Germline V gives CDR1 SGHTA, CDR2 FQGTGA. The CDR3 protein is CASSLTGVNEQFF. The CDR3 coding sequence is TGTGCCAGCAGCTTAACAGGGGTAAATGAGCAGTTCTTC.

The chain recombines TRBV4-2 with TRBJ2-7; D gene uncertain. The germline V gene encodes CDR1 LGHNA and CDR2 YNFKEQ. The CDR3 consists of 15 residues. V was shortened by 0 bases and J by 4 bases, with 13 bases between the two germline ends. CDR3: CASSQDAGAIYEQYF. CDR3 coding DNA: TGTGCCAGCAGCCAAGATGCAGGCGCGATTTACGAGCAGTACTTC.

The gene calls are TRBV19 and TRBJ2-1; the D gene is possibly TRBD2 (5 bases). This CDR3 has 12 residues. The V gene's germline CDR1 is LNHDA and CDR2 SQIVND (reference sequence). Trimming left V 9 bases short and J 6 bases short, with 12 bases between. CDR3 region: CASFGVGNEQFF. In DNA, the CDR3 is TGTGCCAGCTTCGGGGTCGGCAATGAGCAGTTCTTC.

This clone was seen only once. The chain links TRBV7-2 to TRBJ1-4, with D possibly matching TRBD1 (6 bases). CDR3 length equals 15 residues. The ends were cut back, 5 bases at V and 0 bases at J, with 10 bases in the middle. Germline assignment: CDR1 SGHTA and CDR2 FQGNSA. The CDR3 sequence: CASSHHRATNEKLFF. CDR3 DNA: TGTGCCAGCAGCCATCACAGGGCAACTAATGAAAAACTGTTTTTT.

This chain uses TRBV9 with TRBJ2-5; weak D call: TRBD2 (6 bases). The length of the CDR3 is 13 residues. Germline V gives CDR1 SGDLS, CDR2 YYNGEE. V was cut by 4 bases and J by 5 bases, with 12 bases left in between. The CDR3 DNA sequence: TGTGCCAGCAGCTCGGGACTTACGGAGACCCAGTACTTC. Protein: CASSSGLTETQYF.

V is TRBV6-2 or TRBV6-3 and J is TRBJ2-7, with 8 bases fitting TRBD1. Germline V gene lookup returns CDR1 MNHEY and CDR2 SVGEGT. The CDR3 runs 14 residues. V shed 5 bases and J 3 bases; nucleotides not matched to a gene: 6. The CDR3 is CASSLGQGGYEQYF. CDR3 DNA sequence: TGTGCCAGCAGTCTCGGACAGGGCGGCTACGAGCAGTACTTC.

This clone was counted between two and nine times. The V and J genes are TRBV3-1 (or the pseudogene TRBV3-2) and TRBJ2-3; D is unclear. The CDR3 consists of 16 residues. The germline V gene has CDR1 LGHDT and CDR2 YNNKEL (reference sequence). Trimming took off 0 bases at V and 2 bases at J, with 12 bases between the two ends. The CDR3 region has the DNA TGTGCCAGCAGCCAAGATCCAGCGAGAAACACAGATACGCAGTATTTT. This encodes CASSQDPARNTDTQYF.

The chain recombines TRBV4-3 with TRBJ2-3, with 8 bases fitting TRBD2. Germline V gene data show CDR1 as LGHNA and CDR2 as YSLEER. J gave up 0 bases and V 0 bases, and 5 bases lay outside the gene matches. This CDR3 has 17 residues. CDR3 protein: CASSQDLASGSTDTQYF. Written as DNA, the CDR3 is TGCGCCAGCAGCCAAGATCTGGCTAGCGGGAGCACAGATACGCAGTATTTT.

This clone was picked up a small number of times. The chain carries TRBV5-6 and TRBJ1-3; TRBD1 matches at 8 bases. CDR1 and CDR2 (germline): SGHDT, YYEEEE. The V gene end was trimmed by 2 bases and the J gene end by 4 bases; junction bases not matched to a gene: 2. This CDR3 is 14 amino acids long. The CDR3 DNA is TGTGCCAGCAGCTTATCAGGGGGCGGAAACACCATATATTTT. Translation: CASSLSGGGNTIYF.

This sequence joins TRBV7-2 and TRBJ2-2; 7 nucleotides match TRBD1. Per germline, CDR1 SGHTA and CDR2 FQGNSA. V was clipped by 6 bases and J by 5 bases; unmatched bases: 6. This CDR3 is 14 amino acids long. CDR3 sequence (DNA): TGTGCCAGCAGGAGGGACAGACAAACCGGGGAGCTGTTTTTT. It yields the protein CASRRDRQTGELFF.

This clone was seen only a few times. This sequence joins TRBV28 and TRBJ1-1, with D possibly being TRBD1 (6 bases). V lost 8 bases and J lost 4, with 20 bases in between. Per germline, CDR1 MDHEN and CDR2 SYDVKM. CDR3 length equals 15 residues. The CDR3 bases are TGTGCCAGCGAGATGTCTTCAGGGGCGAGCACTGAAGCTTTCTTT. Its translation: CASEMSSGASTEAFF.

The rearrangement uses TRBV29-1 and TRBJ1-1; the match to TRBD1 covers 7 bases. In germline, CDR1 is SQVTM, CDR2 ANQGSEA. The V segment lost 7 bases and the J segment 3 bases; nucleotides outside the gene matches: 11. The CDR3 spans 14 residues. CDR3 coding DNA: TGCAGCGCCGTACCGACAGGGCGGGACACTGAAGCTTTCTTT. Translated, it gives CSAVPTGRDTEAFF.

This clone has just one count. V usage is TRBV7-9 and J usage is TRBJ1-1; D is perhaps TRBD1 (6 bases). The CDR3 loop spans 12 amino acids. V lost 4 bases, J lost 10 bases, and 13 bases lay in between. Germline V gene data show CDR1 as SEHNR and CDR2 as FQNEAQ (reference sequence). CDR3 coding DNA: TGTGCCAGCAGCTCCACAGGGTCTGGAGCTTTCTTT. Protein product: CASSSTGSGAFF.

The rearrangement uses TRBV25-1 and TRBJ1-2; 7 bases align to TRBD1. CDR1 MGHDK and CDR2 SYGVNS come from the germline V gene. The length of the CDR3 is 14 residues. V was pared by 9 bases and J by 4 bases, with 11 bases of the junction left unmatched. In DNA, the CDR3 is TGTGCCAGAAGACCCGGACAGGAAGTCTATGGCTACACCTTC. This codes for CARRPGQEVYGYTF.

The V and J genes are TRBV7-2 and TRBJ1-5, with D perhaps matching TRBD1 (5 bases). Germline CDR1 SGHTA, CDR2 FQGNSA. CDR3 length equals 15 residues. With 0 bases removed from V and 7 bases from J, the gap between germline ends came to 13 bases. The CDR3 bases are TGTGCCAGCAGCTTAGCGAGGGGTGTCGGCCAGCCCCAGCATTTT. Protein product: CASSLARGVGQPQHF.

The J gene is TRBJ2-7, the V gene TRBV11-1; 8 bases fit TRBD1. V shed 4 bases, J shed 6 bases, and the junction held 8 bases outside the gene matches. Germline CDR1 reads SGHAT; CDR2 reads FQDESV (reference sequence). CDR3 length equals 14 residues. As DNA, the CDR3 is TGTGCCAGCAGCTCTCGACAGGGGTTGGGCGAGCAGTACTTC. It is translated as CASSSRQGLGEQYF.

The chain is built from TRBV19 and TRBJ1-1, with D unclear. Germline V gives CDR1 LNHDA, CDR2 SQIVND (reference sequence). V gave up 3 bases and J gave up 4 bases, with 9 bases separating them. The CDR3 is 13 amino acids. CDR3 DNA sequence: TGTGCCAGTAGTATGGTCACCTCCACTGAAGCTTTCTTT. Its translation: CASSMVTSTEAFF.